The present T cell receptor (beta chain) was sequenced within a study of OX40 agonist ivuxolimab in advanced cancers. For the study at large: Every 2 weeks, patients got intravenous ivuxolimab at one of six dose levels (0.01-10 mg/kg).

Study results and limitations: Among patients with partial responses at 0.1-3.0 mg/kg, clonal expansion was among the lowest.

Libraries were prepared by immunoSEQ multiplex PCR; TCRdb keeps only in-frame clonotypes and omits some of them. This sample carries 63,000 or so clones, approximately 91% of them seen once, and the ten largest clones take 4% to 5%. Germline V lookup: CDR1 SEHNR, CDR2 FQNEAQ (reference sequence). V was cut by 3 bases and J by 1 base, with 15 bases left in between. CDR3 length equals 17 residues. For this clone: The antigen remains undetermined.

The material sequenced was CD4+ or CD8+ T cells sorted from blood, taken in a trial of the OX40 agonist ivuxolimab. This chain connects TRBV7-9 to TRBJ1-4, with a tentative D call TRBD1 (6 bases). This clonotype was sampled from an adult with an advanced solid tumor such as melanoma, head and neck, liver or kidney cancer. The CDR3 is CASSLIGQTKTNEKLFF. The CDR3 bases are TGTGCCAGCAGCTTGATTGGACAGACCAAAACTAATGAAAAACTGTTTTTT.